The 13 T cell receptor beta chains below come from one sample, sequenced in a study of CXCR3-negative and CXCR3-positive naive CD8 T cells. Researchers prepared the TRB cDNA libraries using 5' RACE with UMI labels. From its re-call of the 5' RACE reads, TCRdb lists each CDR3 protein once, without DNA. The table for this sample gives roughly 41,000 distinct CDR3 sequences. Sequencing was carried out using memory CD8+ T cells from blood. These receptors were obtained from a human donor in good health. Some clones in this sample may be carry-over from other donors' samples.

CDR3 amino acids: CSVRTGPWEQYF. This sequence joins TRBV29-1 and TRBJ2-7; TCRdb proposes TRBD1, but this gene call is untestable without DNA. Germline V CDR1 and CDR2: SQVTM, ANQGSEA. The CDR3 covers 12 residues.

This chain links TRBV29-1 with TRBJ2-1; the TCRdb D gene call, TRBD1, has no DNA to confirm it. The V gene's germline CDR1 is SQVTM and CDR2 ANQGSEA. The CDR3 totals 14 residues. CDR3 residues: CSVGVVGGSYEQFF.

V is TRBV5-5 and J is TRBJ2-2; TCRdb indicates TRBD2, and absent DNA this call remains unverified. CDR1 is SGHKS and CDR2 is YYEKEE in the germline V gene (reference sequence). The CDR3 length is 17 residues. The CDR3 is CASSFYGDYTAAGELFF.

The V gene is TRBV7-9, the J gene TRBJ2-1; no DNA is available, so the TRBD2 call from TCRdb remains unchecked. This CDR3 has 18 amino acids. Germline V CDR1 and CDR2: SEHNR, FQNEAQ (reference sequence). CDR3: CASRPRTSALSSYNEQFF.

This chain uses TRBV28 with TRBJ2-1. The CDR3 length is 14 residues. CDR1 and CDR2 (germline): MDHEN, SYDVKM. The CDR3 sequence is CASSLTMVNNEQFF.

J is TRBJ2-1 and V is TRBV5-1. The CDR3 is 17 residues long. Germline V CDR1 and CDR2: SGHRS, YFSETQ. The chain's CDR3 is CASSLSARRSSYNEQFF.

This rearrangement joins TRBV29-1 to TRBJ2-2; TCRdb reports TRBD2, a call that lacks DNA to check it against. The V gene's germline CDR1 is SQVTM and CDR2 ANQGSEA. This CDR3 spans 16 amino acids. This CDR3 is CSVERVAGRNTGELFF.

This chain joins TRBV7-9 and TRBJ2-5; TCRdb reports TRBD1, a call that lacks DNA to check it against. The germline CDR1 and CDR2 sequences are SEHNR and FQNEAQ (reference sequence). The CDR3 contains 17 residues. The CDR3 sequence is CASSLATASNQGETQYF.

V usage is TRBV4-3 and J usage is TRBJ2-3; TCRdb reports TRBD2, a call that lacks DNA to check it against. CDR1 LGHNA and CDR2 YSLEER come from the germline V gene. This CDR3 contains 18 residues. The CDR3 loop is CASSQGFAGGPVTDTQYF.

The chain employs TRBV7-2 and TRBJ2-7; TCRdb's D gene call, TRBD1, goes unchecked for lack of DNA. Germline V lookup: CDR1 SGHTA, CDR2 FQGNSA. The CDR3 runs to 15 residues. The CDR3 region is CASSPPTGQGFEQYF.

The chain has TRBV23-1 and TRBJ2-7. TRBV23-1 is an ORF for which the function is uncertain. CDR3 length: 12 residues. The chain's CDR3 is CASRPQVHEQYF.

The chain employs TRBV7-9 and TRBJ2-3. The germline V gene encodes CDR1 SEHNR and CDR2 FQNEAQ (reference sequence). The CDR3 has 15 amino acids. The CDR3 reads CASSLVGESTDTQYF. The whole variable domain, remainder taken from reference TRBV7-9 and TRBJ2-3, is DTGVSQNPRHKITKRGQNVTFRCDPISEHNRLYWYRQTLGQGPEFLTYFQNEAQLEKSRLLSDRFSAERPKGSFSTLEIQRTEQGDSAMYLCASSLVGESTDTQYFGPGTRLTVL.

V is TRBV5-1 and J is TRBJ1-2. The CDR3 loop spans 14 amino acids. Germline V gene data show CDR1 as SGHRS and CDR2 as YFSETQ. Here the CDR3 reads CASSLARANYGYTF.